This T cell receptor beta chain was recorded in a study of shared clonotypes between healthy human individuals. The test was conducted at deep level. Only in-frame clones appear in the TCRdb table, and some are missing; sequencing was by immunoSEQ multiplex PCR. The sample includes approximately 940,000 clones, approximately 76% of them seen just once. Comment on this clone: Its antigen is as yet unknown.

Study-level findings and limits: Clonotypes not shared had lower generation probabilities than those common to all four donors. Sampling included only blood; tissue repertoires likely differ. The sharing of about 5% of naive CD4 clonotypes was seen across a few donors.

This receptor was taken from a young man in good health. Sequencing was done on a sample of memory CD4+ T cells sorted from blood. Indicated subset: CD45RA-negative fraction.

CDR3 region: CASSQRGLWQETQYF. The CDR3 DNA reads as TGTGCCAGCAGTCAGAGGGGGCTTTGGCAAGAGACCCAGTACTTC. The chain joins TRBV2 to TRBJ2-5, with 7 bases fitting TRBD1. This CDR3 is built from 15 residues. The trim removed 5 bases at V and 2 bases at J, leaving 8 bases unmatched. Germline CDR1 and CDR2: SNHLY and FYNNEI.